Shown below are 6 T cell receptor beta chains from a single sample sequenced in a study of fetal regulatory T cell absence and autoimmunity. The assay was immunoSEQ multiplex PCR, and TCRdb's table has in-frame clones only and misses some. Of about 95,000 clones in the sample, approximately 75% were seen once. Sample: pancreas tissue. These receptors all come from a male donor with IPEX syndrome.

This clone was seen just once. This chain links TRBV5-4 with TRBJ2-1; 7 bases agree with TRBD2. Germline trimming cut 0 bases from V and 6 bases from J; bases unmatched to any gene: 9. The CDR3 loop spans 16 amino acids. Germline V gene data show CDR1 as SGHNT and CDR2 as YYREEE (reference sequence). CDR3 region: CASSLVRDYIFNEQFF. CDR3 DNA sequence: TGTGCCAGCAGCTTGGTTCGGGACTATATTTTCAATGAGCAGTTCTTC.

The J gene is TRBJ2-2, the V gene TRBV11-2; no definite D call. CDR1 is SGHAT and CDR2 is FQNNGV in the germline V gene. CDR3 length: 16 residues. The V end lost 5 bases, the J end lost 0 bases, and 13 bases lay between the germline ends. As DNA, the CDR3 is TGTGCCAGCAGCCTAGGGTACAGCACGAACACCGGGGAGCTGTTTTTT. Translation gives CASSLGYSTNTGELFF.

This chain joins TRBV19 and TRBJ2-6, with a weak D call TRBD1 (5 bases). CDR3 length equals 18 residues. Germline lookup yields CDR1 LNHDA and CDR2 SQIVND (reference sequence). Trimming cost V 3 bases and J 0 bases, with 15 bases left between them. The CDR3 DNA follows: TGTGCCAGTAGTATCAAAAGGGGCCTAGGCTCTGGGGCCAACGTCCTGACTTTC. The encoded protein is CASSIKRGLGSGANVLTF.

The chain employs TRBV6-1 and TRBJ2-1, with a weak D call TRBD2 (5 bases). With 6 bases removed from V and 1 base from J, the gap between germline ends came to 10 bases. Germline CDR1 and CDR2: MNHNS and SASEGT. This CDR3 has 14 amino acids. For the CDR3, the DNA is TGTGCCAGCAGACGGACTTTTTCCTACAATGAGCAGTTCTTC. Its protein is CASRRTFSYNEQFF.

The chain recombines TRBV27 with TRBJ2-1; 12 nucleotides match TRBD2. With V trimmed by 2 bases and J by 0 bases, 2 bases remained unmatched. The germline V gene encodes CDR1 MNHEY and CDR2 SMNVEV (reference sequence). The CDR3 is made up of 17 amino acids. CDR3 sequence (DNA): TGTGCCAGCAGTTTAGCTAGCGGGGGGGCCTCCTACAATGAGCAGTTCTTC. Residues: CASSLASGGASYNEQFF.

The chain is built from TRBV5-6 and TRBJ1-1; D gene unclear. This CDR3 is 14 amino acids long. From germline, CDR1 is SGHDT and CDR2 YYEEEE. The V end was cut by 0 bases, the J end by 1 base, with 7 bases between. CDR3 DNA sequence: TGTGCCAGCAGCTTGGTCGCGGGGAACACTGAAGCTTTCTTT. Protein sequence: CASSLVAGNTEAFF.